The subject of this entry is one TCR beta chain. The target antigen is unknown. The record originates from a study of vaccination and CD4 T cells after COVID-19. Study background: Two of the convalescents were Hispanic, and the group consisted of six males and four females. Two-dose vaccination with either BNT162b2 or mRNA-1273 was given to participants. The stimulus for the cells was overlapping spike peptides derived from SARS-CoV-2, HCoV-NL63, HCoV-OC43 and HCoV-229E.

The Oncomine TCR Beta short-read assay was applied to DNA of cultured CD4+ T cells. TCRdb re-called the PCR reads through MiXCR, storing one row per CDR3 protein. The table shows 15,000 or so distinct CDR3 sequences, with about 35% occurring only once. Trimming stripped 0 bases from V and 3 bases from J, with 9 bases between. Germline V gives CDR1 SGHDT, CDR2 YYEEEE. The CDR3 has 14 amino acids. This sample's treatment: approximately nine-day PBMC culture with coronavirus spike peptide pools or control peptides (ViraFEST assay). Scientists separated out CD4+ T cells through negative selection following 10 days in culture.

The genes are TRBV5-6 and TRBJ1-1; D ambiguous. The specimen sequenced was cultured CD4+ T cells from blood. This receptor was obtained from a human donor with COVID-19. In DNA, the CDR3 is TGTGCCAGCAGCTTGGTCGGGTTGGACACTGAAGCTTTCTTT. It is translated as CASSLVGLDTEAFF.